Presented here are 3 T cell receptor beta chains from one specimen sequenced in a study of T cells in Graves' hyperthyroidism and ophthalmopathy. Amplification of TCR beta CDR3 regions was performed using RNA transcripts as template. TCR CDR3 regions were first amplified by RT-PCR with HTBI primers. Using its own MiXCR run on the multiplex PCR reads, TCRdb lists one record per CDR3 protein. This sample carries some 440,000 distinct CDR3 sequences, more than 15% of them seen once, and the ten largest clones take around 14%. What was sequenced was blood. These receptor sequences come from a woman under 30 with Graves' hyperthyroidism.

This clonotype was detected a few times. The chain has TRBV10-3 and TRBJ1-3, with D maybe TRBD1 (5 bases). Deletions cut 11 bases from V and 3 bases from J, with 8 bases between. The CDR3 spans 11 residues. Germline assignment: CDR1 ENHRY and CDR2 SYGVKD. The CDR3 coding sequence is TGTGCCGGGGGAGTTGGAAACACCATATATTTT. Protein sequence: CAGGVGNTIYF.

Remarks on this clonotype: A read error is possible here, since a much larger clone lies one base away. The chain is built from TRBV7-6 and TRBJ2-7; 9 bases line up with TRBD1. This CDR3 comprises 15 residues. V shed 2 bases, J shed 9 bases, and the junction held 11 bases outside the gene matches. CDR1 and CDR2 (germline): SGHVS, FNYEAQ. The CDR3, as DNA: TGTGCCAGCAGCTTATCAGGGACAGGGACCCACGGGCAGTACTTC. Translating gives CASSLSGTGTHGQYF.

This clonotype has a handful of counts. This CDR3 is CASSPRVQGKSYEQYF. The DNA for the CDR3 is TGTGCCAGCAGCCCTCGTGTGCAGGGGAAATCCTACGAGCAGTACTTC. This chain joins TRBV7-8 and TRBJ2-7; maybe TRBD1 (6 bases). The CDR3 is made up of 16 amino acids. Germline CDR1 is SGHVS and CDR2 is FQNEAQ. V was cut by 5 bases and J by 1 base, with 18 bases left in between.